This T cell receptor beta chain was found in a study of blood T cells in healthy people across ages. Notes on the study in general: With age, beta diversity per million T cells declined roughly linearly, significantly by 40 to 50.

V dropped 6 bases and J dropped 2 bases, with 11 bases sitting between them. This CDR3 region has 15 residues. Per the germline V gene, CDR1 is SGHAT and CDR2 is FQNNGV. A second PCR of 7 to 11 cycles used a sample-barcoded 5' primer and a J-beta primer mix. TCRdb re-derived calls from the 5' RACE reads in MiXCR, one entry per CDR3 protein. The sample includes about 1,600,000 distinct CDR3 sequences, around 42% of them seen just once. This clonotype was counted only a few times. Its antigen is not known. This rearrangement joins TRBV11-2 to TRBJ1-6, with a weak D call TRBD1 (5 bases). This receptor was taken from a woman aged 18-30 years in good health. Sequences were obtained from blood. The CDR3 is CASSRGGTYNSPLHF. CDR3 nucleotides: TGTGCCAGCAGTCGGGGGGGGACCTATAATTCACCCCTCCACTTT.